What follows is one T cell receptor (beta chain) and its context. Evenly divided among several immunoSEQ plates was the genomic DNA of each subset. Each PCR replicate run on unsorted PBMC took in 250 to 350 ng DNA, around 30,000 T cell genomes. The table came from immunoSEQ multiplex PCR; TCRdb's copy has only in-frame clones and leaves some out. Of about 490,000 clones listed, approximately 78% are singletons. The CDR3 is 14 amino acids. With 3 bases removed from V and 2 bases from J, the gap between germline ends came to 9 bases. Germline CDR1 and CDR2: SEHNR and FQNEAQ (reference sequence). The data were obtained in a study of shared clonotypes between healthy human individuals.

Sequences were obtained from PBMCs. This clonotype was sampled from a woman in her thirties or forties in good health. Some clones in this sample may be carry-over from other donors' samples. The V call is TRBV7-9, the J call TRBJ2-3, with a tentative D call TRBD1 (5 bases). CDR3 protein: CASSFAGITDTQYF. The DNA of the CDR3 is TGTGCCAGCAGCTTTGCAGGGATCACAGATACGCAGTATTTT.